Described below is a single T cell receptor (beta chain) sequence and its context. The sample belongs to a study of control samples from healthy donors and cancer patients. Sequencing used immunoSEQ multiplex PCR; TCRdb keeps in-frame clones, though not all of them. The sample carries about 52,000 clones, 85% to 95% recorded once. Germline assignment: CDR1 SGHRS and CDR2 YFSETQ. The CDR3 covers 15 residues. V lost 0 bases and J 5 bases, leaving 9 bases between the germline ends. Sequenced: blood. The sequence derives from a man aged 30 to 39 in good health. The chain has TRBV5-1 and TRBJ1-6; no definite D call. The CDR3 DNA reads TGCGCCAGCAGCTTGGAAGGGTCCGATAATTCACCCCTCCACTTT. It codes for CASSLEGSDNSPLHF.